Listed here are 14 T cell receptor beta chains from one sample, sequenced in a study of T cell changes during pregnancy in multiple sclerosis. Generated by immunoSEQ multiplex PCR, the TCRdb table keeps only in-frame clones and is missing some. Found here are about 97,000 clones, 80% to 95% of them singletons; the top ten hold around 3.1%. Source: peripheral blood, taken in the second trimester of pregnancy. Every receptor here comes from a female donor with multiple sclerosis, enrolled in a pregnancy study.

The V call is TRBV5-4, the J call TRBJ2-3; D is uncertain. Germline-derived CDR1 and CDR2 are SGHNT and YYREEE (reference sequence). The V gene lost 3 bases and the J gene lost 3 bases, with 5 bases spanning the gap. The CDR3 totals 12 residues. CDR3 in amino acids: CASSYYTDTQYF. The CDR3 nucleotides are TGTGCCAGCAGCTACTATACAGATACGCAGTATTTT.

The chain uses TRBV7-9 and TRBJ2-3; 9 bases align to TRBD2. The V gene's germline CDR1 is SEHNR and CDR2 FQNEAQ (reference sequence). This CDR3 comprises 15 residues. V was pared by 5 bases and J by 1 base, with 4 bases of the junction left unmatched. The CDR3 DNA reads as TGTGCCAGCAGCCGGACTAGCGACCGCACAGATACGCAGTATTTT. Translating it yields CASSRTSDRTDTQYF.

This clone was counted a few times. The chain has TRBV4-2 and TRBJ2-2; the match to TRBD2 covers 8 bases. Germline assignment: CDR1 LGHNA and CDR2 YNFKEQ. This CDR3 contains 16 residues. Germline trimming cut 4 bases from V and 5 bases from J; bases unmatched to any gene: 9. CDR3 sequence reads: CASSPRFQRETGELFF. CDR3 coding DNA: TGTGCCAGCAGCCCAAGATTTCAGCGGGAGACCGGGGAGCTGTTTTTT.

V usage is TRBV28 and J usage is TRBJ1-5; no definite D call. Germline V gene data show CDR1 as MDHEN and CDR2 as SYDVKM. Trimming cost V 3 bases and J 4 bases, with 10 bases left between them. The CDR3 length is 14 residues. DNA for the CDR3: TGTGCCAGCAGTTTCCTAGCCGTAAATCAGCCCCAGCATTTT. It is translated as CASSFLAVNQPQHF.

The chain links TRBV9 to TRBJ2-2, with TRBD2 matching over 9 bases. V dropped 0 bases and J dropped 5; count of bases not matched to a gene: 8. Germline V CDR1 and CDR2: SGDLS, YYNGEE. This CDR3 has 17 residues. The CDR3 reads CASSVGGGGLRTGELFF. The CDR3 nucleotides read TGTGCCAGCAGCGTAGGCGGGGGGGGACTAAGAACCGGGGAGCTGTTTTTT.

The CDR3 spells CAISDTLNRTSSGNTIYF. The CDR3, as DNA: TGTGCCATCAGTGACACGTTGAATCGGACATCCTCTGGAAACACCATATATTTT. This sequence joins TRBV10-3 and TRBJ1-3, with D possibly matching TRBD1 (5 bases). Trimming removed 3 bases at V and 0 bases at J, with 18 bases between. The CDR3 totals 18 residues. The V gene's germline CDR1 is ENHRY and CDR2 SYGVKD.

The V call is TRBV28, the J call TRBJ2-5; tentatively, D is TRBD2 (6 bases). The CDR3 extends over 14 amino acids. V gave up 3 bases and J gave up 3 bases, with 11 bases separating them. Germline CDR1 is MDHEN and CDR2 is SYDVKM. CDR3: CASSFPGGEETQYF. CDR3 nucleotide sequence: TGTGCCAGCAGTTTTCCCGGAGGGGAAGAGACCCAGTACTTC. The variable domain in full, with the rest retrieved from reference TRBV28 and TRBJ2-5, is DVKVTQSSRYLVKRTGEKVFLECVQDMDHENMFWYRQDPGLGLRLIYFSYDVKMKEKGDIPEGYSVSREKKERFSLILESASTNQTSMYLCASSFPGGEETQYFGPGTRLLVL.

V is TRBV28 and J is TRBJ2-2; no firm D call. CDR1 and CDR2 (germline): MDHEN, SYDVKM. V was clipped by 4 bases and J by 7 bases, with 16 bases between them. The CDR3 is 15 residues long. CDR3 region: CASSSRVSADGELFF. CDR3 nucleotides: TGTGCCAGCAGTTCCCGGGTTTCGGCCGACGGGGAGCTGTTTTTT.

The chain couples TRBV5-5 to TRBJ1-5, with D possibly being TRBD1 (5 bases). The CDR3 has 14 residues. From germline, CDR1 is SGHKS and CDR2 YYEKEE (reference sequence). With 4 bases removed from V and 6 bases from J, the gap between germline ends came to 14 bases. CDR3 protein: CASSRGESSQPQHF. The CDR3, as DNA: TGTGCCAGCAGCCGGGGGGAGTCCAGTCAGCCCCAGCATTTT.

The genes are TRBV28 and TRBJ2-7; D remains unclear. The CDR3 has 15 amino acids. V lost 7 bases, J lost 3 bases, and 19 bases lay in between. Germline CDR1 MDHEN, CDR2 SYDVKM. The CDR3 region is CASTGVSNSYYEQYF. The CDR3 DNA sequence: TGTGCCAGCACAGGTGTGAGCAACTCCTACTACGAGCAGTACTTC.

This clone occurred once. The rearrangement links TRBV5-6 to TRBJ2-1; a possible D gene is TRBD1 (6 bases). Germline assignment: CDR1 SGHDT and CDR2 YYEEEE. The CDR3 runs 15 residues. V was cut by 3 bases and J by 0 bases, with 10 bases left in between. The CDR3 protein is CASSWTVSSYNEQFF. The DNA of the CDR3 is TGTGCCAGCAGCTGGACAGTAAGCTCCTACAATGAGCAGTTCTTC. Looking up the rest from reference TRBV5-6 and TRBJ2-1 gives the full variable domain: DAGVTQSPTHLIKTRGQQVTLRCSPKSGHDTVSWYQQALGQGPQFIFQYYEEEERQRGNFPDRFSGHQFPNYSSELNVNALLLGDSALYLCASSWTVSSYNEQFFGPGTRLTVL.

The V call is TRBV2, the J call TRBJ2-5, with 7 bases matching TRBD1. The CDR3 extends over 15 amino acids. V dropped 5 bases and J dropped 1; count of bases not matched to a gene: 7. Per germline, CDR1 SNHLY and CDR2 FYNNEI. The CDR3 coding sequence is TGTGCCAGCAGTCCCCTGACAGGGACCCAAGAGACCCAGTACTTC. Translating it yields CASSPLTGTQETQYF.

The chain couples TRBV5-4 to TRBJ2-1, with 8 bases matching TRBD2. With V trimmed by 3 bases and J by 0 bases, 2 bases remained unmatched. The CDR3 consists of 15 residues. CDR1 and CDR2 (germline): SGHNT, YYREEE (reference sequence). The DNA of the CDR3 is TGTGCCAGCAGCTCACTAGCGGCCTCCTACAATGAGCAGTTCTTC. It is translated as CASSSLAASYNEQFF.

This sequence joins TRBV7-9 and TRBJ1-1; possible D gene TRBD1, 6 bases. The CDR3 is 15 amino acids. Germline V lookup: CDR1 SEHNR, CDR2 FQNEAQ (reference sequence). The V end was cut by 4 bases, the J end by 3 bases, with 15 bases between. The CDR3 region is CASSWGYRADTEAFF. CDR3 nucleotide sequence: TGTGCCAGCAGCTGGGGGTACAGGGCGGACACTGAAGCTTTCTTT.